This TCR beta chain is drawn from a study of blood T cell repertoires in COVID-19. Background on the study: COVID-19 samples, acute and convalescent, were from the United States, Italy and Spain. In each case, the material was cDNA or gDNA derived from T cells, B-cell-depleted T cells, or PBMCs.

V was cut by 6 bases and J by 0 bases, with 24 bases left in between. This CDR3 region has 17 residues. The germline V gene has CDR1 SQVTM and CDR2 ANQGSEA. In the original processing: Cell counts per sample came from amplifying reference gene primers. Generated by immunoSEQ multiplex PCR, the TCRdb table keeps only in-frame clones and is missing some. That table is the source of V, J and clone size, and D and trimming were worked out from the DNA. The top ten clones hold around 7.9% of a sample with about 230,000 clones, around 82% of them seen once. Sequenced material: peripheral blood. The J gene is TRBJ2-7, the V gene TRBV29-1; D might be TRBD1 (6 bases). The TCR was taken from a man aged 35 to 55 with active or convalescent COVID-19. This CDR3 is CSVGDISPIQSSYEQYF. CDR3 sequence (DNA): TGCAGCGTGGGGGACATCTCACCGATACAAAGCTCCTACGAGCAGTACTTC.